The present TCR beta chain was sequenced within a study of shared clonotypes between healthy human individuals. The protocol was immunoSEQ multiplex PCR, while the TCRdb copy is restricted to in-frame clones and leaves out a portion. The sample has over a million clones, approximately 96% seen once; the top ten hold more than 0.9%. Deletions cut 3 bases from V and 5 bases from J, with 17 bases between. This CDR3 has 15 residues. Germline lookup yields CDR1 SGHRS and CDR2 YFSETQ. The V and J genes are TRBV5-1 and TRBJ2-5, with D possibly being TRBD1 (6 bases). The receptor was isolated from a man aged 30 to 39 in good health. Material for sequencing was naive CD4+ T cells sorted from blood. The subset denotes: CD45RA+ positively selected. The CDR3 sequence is CASSSVPSQGETQYF. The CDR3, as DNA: TGCGCCAGCAGCTCGGTTCCGAGCCAGGGGGAGACCCAGTACTTC.